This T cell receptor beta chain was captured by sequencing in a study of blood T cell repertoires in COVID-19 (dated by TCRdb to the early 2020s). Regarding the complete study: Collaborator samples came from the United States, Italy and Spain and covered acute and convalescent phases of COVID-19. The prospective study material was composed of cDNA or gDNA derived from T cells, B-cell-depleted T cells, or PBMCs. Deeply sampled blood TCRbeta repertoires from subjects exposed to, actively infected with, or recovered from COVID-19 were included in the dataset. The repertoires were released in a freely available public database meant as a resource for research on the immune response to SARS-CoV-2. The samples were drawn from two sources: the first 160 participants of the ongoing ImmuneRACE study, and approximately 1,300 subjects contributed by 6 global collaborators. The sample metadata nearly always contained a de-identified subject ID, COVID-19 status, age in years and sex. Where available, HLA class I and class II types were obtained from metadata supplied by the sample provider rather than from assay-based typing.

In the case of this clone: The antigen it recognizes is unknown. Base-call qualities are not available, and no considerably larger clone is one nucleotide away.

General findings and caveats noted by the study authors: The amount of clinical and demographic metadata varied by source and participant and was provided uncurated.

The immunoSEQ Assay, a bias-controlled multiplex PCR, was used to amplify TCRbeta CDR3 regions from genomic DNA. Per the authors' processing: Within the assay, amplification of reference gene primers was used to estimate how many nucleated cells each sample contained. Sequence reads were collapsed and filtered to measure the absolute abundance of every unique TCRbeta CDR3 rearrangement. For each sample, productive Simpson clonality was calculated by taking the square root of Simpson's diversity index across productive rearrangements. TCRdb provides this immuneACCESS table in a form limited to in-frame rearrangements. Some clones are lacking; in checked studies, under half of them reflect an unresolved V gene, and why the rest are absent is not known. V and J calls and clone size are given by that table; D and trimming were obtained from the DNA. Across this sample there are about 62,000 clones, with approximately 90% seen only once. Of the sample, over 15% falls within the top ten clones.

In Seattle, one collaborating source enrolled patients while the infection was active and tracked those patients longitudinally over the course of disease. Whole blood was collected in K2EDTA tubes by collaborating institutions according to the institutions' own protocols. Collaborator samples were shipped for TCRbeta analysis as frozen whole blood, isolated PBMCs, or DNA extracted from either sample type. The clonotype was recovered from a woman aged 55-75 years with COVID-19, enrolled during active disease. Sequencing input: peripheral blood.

CDR3 reads: CSVSQPGQGLKRLFF. The DNA reads as follows: TGCAGCGTTAGTCAACCGGGACAGGGATTGAAAAGGCTGTTTTTT. The sequence links TRBV29-1 to TRBJ1-4; 9 junctional bases match TRBD1. The CDR3 has 15 amino acids, counting the end cysteine and phenylalanine. Solely the CDR3 DNA is kept, with 45 bases framed from the first base. Germline trimming: 5 bases from V, 14 bases from J; junction bases outside gene matches: 18. CDR1 and CDR2, per the germline V gene, are SQVTM and ANQGSEA.